Listed below are T cell receptor beta chains from one sample, sequenced in a study of T cells in Graves' hyperthyroidism and ophthalmopathy. TCRdb used MiXCR to reprocess the multiplex PCR reads, holding one entry per CDR3 protein. In the table there are 240,000 or so distinct CDR3 sequences, 16% of which are singletons. The specimen sequenced was blood. The receptors originated from a woman under 30 with Graves' ophthalmopathy. Each CDR3 is given with its conserved first and last residue. The order of the fields is D gene, V gene, J gene, clone size, CDR3 protein, CDR3 DNA. A D gene is named only where the DNA matches it firmly. Clone size is not always given. Where it is, it says once, few, many or a class for expanded clones.

>TRBD1|TRBV18|TRBJ1-2|many
CASSPSRTGFTYGYTF
TGTGCCAGCTCACCTAGTCGGACAGGGTTTACCTATGGCTACACCTTC
>-|TRBV5-6|TRBJ2-2|many
CASSELSGTTNTGELFF
TGTGCCAGCAGCGAATTAAGTGGGACAACGAACACCGGGGAGCTGTTTTTT
>-|TRBV12-3/TRBV12-4|TRBJ2-1|many
CASSLDGYNEQFF
TGTGCCAGCAGTTTAGATGGGTACAATGAGCAGTTCTTC
>TRBD2|TRBV20-1|TRBJ2-7|many
CSAGGTSGRFEQYF
TGCAGTGCTGGGGGGACTAGCGGGAGGTTCGAGCAGTACTTC
>-|TRBV7-8|TRBJ2-1|many
CASSDEAWHNEQFF
TGTGCCAGCAGCGACGAAGCGTGGCACAATGAGCAGTTCTTC
>-|TRBV28|TRBJ2-2|many
CASRPDRRNTGELFF
TGTGCCAGCAGACCCGACAGGCGGAACACCGGGGAGCTGTTTTTT
>-|TRBV4-1|TRBJ1-1|many
CASSHPSGATGENTEAFF
TGCGCCAGCAGCCACCCTTCGGGGGCGACAGGAGAGAACACTGAAGCTTTCTTT
>-|TRBV20-1|TRBJ1-1|many
CSAEWGTEAFF
TGCAGTGCCGAGTGGGGAACTGAAGCTTTCTTT
>-|TRBV6-1|TRBJ2-1|many
CASSEDPGVGHNEQFF
TGTGCCAGCAGTGAAGATCCCGGAGTTGGTCACAATGAGCAGTTCTTC
>-|TRBV5-6|TRBJ1-6|-
CASSLGPGKDSPLHF
TGTGCCAGCAGCTTGGGGCCAGGGAAAGATTCACCCCTCCACTTT
>TRBD1|TRBV28|TRBJ1-1|many
CASSAQGASTEAFF
TGTGCCAGCAGTGCCCAGGGGGCTAGCACTGAAGCTTTCTTT
>-|TRBV6-1|TRBJ2-2|many
CASSEMWRQGNTGELFF
TGTGCCAGCAGTGAAATGTGGCGGCAGGGTAACACCGGGGAGCTGTTTTTT
>-|TRBV9|TRBJ2-2|-
CASSVEGVPGELFF
TGTGCCAGCAGCGTAGAAGGGGTTCCCGGGGAGCTGTTTTTT
>TRBD1|TRBV5-1|TRBJ2-3|many
CASSLEGASTDTQYF
TGCGCCAGCAGCTTGGAGGGGGCCAGCACAGATACGCAGTATTTT
>TRBD1|TRBV7-3|TRBJ1-5|few
CASSPDRERDSNQPQHF
TGTGCCAGCAGCCCTGACAGGGAAAGGGATAGCAATCAGCCCCAGCATTTT
>-|TRBV7-3|TRBJ2-5|many
CASSATGAGGETQYF
TGTGCCAGCAGCGCAACGGGTGCGGGCGGCGAGACCCAGTACTTC
>TRBD1|TRBV27|TRBJ2-1|many
CASSLSRTGNYNEQFF
TGTGCCAGCAGTTTATCTAGGACAGGGAACTACAATGAGCAGTTCTTC
>-|TRBV3-1|TRBJ1-6|-
CASSQEDGGQISPLHF
TGTGCCAGCAGCCAAGAGGACGGGGGGCAGATTTCACCCCTCCACTTT
>-|TRBV20-1|TRBJ2-7|many
CSASTYEQYF
TGCAGTGCCAGTACCTACGAGCAGTACTTC
>-|TRBV5-5|TRBJ1-1|-
CASRTGQNTEAFF
TGTGCCAGCAGGACTGGACAGAACACTGAAGCTTTCTTT
>TRBD2|TRBV6-2/TRBV6-3|TRBJ2-1|many
CASRPLAGAYNEQFF
TGTGCCAGCAGGCCCCTAGCGGGGGCCTACAATGAGCAGTTCTTC
>-|TRBV6-1|TRBJ1-1|-
CAATGGPSTEAFF
TGTGCCGCGACCGGCGGACCAAGCACTGAAGCTTTCTTT
>-|TRBV20-1|TRBJ1-1|many
CSARERGLANTEAFF
TGCAGTGCTAGAGAGCGGGGTCTTGCGAACACTGAAGCTTTCTTT
>-|TRBV11-2|TRBJ2-6|many
CASSFAKGANVLTF
TGTGCCAGCAGCTTCGCCAAGGGGGCCAACGTCCTGACTTTC
>TRBD2|TRBV4-1|TRBJ2-1|many
CASSQFYLAGGNNEQFF
TGCGCCAGCAGCCAGTTCTACCTAGCGGGGGGAAACAATGAGCAGTTCTTC
>-|TRBV2|TRBJ2-7|many
CASSPQGTVYEQYF
TGTGCCAGCAGCCCCCAGGGGACTGTCTACGAGCAGTACTTC